The table lists the clone carrying this T cell receptor beta chain with a few counts. Its matching antigen is unknown. This CDR3 has 13 amino acids. V was trimmed by 7 bases and J by 11 bases, leaving 20 bases between them. Per germline, CDR1 MNHNY and CDR2 SVGAGI (reference sequence). The sample is drawn from a study of T cell repertoires in cytomegalovirus infection. Study results and caveats: In two of eight donors, the top clonotype was HLA-C-restricted CMV-specific.

TCRdb fed the reads into MiXCR, producing one record per CDR3 protein. Of fewer than 200,000 distinct CDR3 sequences in the sample, roughly a fifth were seen once. The chain joins TRBV6-6 to TRBJ1-1; unclear D gene. The sequenced sample consisted of PBMCs. The clonotype comes from a human donor in good health (CMV status not recorded). Some clones in this sample may be carry-over from other donors' samples. CDR3 residues: CASTTAGLGLAFF. CDR3 DNA sequence: TGTGCCAGCACCACGGCAGGATTGGGTCTGGCTTTCTTT.